This TCR beta chain emerged from a study of blood T cell repertoires in COVID-19. The repertoire was sequenced with immunoSEQ multiplex PCR; TCRdb's copy has only in-frame clones and lacks some. The table has fewer than 350,000 clones, about nine tenths seen once. The CDR3 covers 15 residues. The V gene lost 4 bases and the J gene lost 2 bases, with 15 bases spanning the gap. CDR1 and CDR2 (germline): MNHEY, SMNVEV (reference sequence). The chain couples TRBV27 to TRBJ2-7; TRBD2 might be the D (5 bases). This sequence originates from a man aged 55 to 70 who had recovered from COVID-19. The sample was PBMCs or T cells enriched from blood (not recorded which). The DNA for the CDR3 is TGTGCCAGCAGTTCCCGAGCGAGAGGGCCCTACGAGCAGTACTTC. Translation gives CASSSRARGPYEQYF.